The clone carrying this TCR beta chain was counted once. Its antigen is not identified. The entry originates in a study of CD8 T cells in ankylosing spondylitis. The CDR3 is made up of 13 amino acids. The V gene lost 5 bases and the J gene lost 8 bases, with 15 bases spanning the gap. The germline CDR1 and CDR2 sequences are LNHDA and SQIVND (reference sequence). Findings and caveats of the study: Clones linked to the disease showed a CD8+ phenotype. They occurred at relatively low frequencies in peripheral blood. There was reportedly significant enrichment of clones that were disease-linked in matched ankylosing spondylitis synovial fluid.

TCRdb re-analysed the 5' RACE reads in MiXCR, keeping a single row per CDR3 protein. Among some 250,000 distinct CDR3 sequences, roughly 8.6% were seen once, and the ten largest hold under 7.5%. Sequencing used blood, either unsorted or a sorted T cell fraction (not recorded which). The chain links TRBV19 to TRBJ1-2; D uncertain. The TCR originated in a male donor with ankylosing spondylitis or in good health (not recorded which). The CDR3 protein is CASSEGIGRGYTF. DNA of the CDR3: TGTGCCAGTAGTGAGGGTATTGGGAGAGGCTACACCTTC. Using reference TRBV19 and TRBJ1-2 for the parts outside the CDR3, the full variable domain is DGGITQSPKYLFRKEGQNVTLSCEQNLNHDAMYWYRQDPGQGLRLIYYSQIVNDFQKGDIAEGYSVSREKKESFPLTVTSAQKNPTAFYLCASSEGIGRGYTFGSGTRLTVV.